The 26 T cell receptor beta chains below were found in one sample sequenced in a study of T cell repertoires in cytomegalovirus infection. TCRdb itself ran the reads through MiXCR, one entry per CDR3 protein. The table records some 450,000 distinct CDR3 sequences, around 32% of them present only once. The sample was PBMCs. These receptors all stem from a human donor in good health (CMV status not recorded). Some clones in this sample may be carry-over from other donors' samples.

V is TRBV6-1 and J is TRBJ2-7; a weak D match, TRBD1 (5 bases). The germline V gene has CDR1 MNHNS and CDR2 SASEGT. This CDR3 has 13 amino acids. Trimming left V 2 bases short and J 6 bases short, with 11 bases between. In DNA form, the CDR3 reads TGTGCCAGCAGTGAAAGGGTAGGGGTCGAGCAGTACTTC. Its translation is CASSERVGVEQYF.

This chain links TRBV6-1 with TRBJ2-5, with 9 positions matching TRBD1. The ends lost 6 bases at V and 5 bases at J; junction bases unmatched: 7. CDR3 length equals 14 residues. Germline loops: CDR1 MNHNS, CDR2 SASEGT. CDR3 amino acids: CASRGQGSVETQYF. CDR3 DNA sequence: TGTGCCAGCAGGGGACAGGGAAGTGTTGAGACCCAGTACTTC.

This clonotype occurred many times. The chain couples TRBV27 to TRBJ2-3, with D uncertain. The CDR3 is 13 residues long. Trimming removed 2 bases at V and 3 bases at J, with 6 bases between. The germline gives CDR1 MNHEY, CDR2 SMNVEV (reference sequence). The CDR3 is CASSLKLTDTQYF. The CDR3 nucleotides read TGTGCCAGCAGTTTAAAGTTAACAGATACGCAGTATTTT.

J is TRBJ2-5 and V is TRBV27, with 10 bases lining up with TRBD2. With 8 bases clipped from V and 1 base from J, the junction kept 13 bases outside the gene matches. From germline, CDR1 is MNHEY and CDR2 SMNVEV (reference sequence). This CDR3 is 17 amino acids long. The CDR3 nucleotides read TGTGCCAGCCATCCCTGGGCAGCGGGGGGGCTCCAAGAGACCCAGTACTTC. Protein: CASHPWAAGGLQETQYF.

This rearrangement joins TRBV11-1 to TRBJ1-1, with D possibly matching TRBD1 (6 bases). Germline-derived CDR1 and CDR2 are SGHAT and FQDESV (reference sequence). Trimming stripped 7 bases from V and 4 bases from J, with 13 bases between. CDR3 length: 13 amino acids. As DNA, the CDR3 is TGTGCCAGCACCCGTACAGGGTCCACTGAAGCTTTCTTT. This sequence encodes CASTRTGSTEAFF. Full variable domain (missing parts from reference TRBV11-1 and TRBJ1-1): EAEVAQSPRYKITEKSQAVAFWCDPISGHATLYWYRQILGQGPELLVQFQDESVVDDSQLPKDRFSAERLKGVDSTLKIQPAELGDSAMYLCASTRTGSTEAFFGQGTRLTVV.

The chain recombines TRBV7-9 with TRBJ2-3, with 12 positions matching TRBD2. Trimming removed 5 bases from V and 0 bases from J; junction bases left unmatched: 18. Germline V gene data show CDR1 as SEHNR and CDR2 as FQNEAQ (reference sequence). The CDR3 is 21 amino acids. The CDR3 region has the DNA TGTGCCAGCAGCCCCCTTTGGGCTAGCGGGGGGGCACCTTCTAGCACAGATACGCAGTATTTT. This sequence encodes CASSPLWASGGAPSSTDTQYF.

Comments on this clonotype: One end of the junction fails to match germline, which may point to a read error. The chain uses TRBV12-3 or TRBV12-4 and TRBJ1-3, with D hard to call. The CDR3 runs to 14 residues. CDR3 DNA sequence: TGTGCCAGCGGTTTCTACAGCTCTGGAAACACCATATATTTT. This sequence encodes CASGFYSSGNTIYF.

This chain links TRBV24-1 with TRBJ1-5, with TRBD1 matching 7 bases. CDR1 is KGHDR, CDR2 SFDVKD, per germline. The CDR3 contains 14 residues. V gave up 2 bases and J gave up 6 bases; unmatched junction bases: 3. CDR3 protein: CATSDWDSSQPQHF. The DNA of the CDR3 is TGTGCCACCAGTGATTGGGACAGCTCTCAGCCCCAGCATTTT.

The rearrangement joins TRBV12-3 or TRBV12-4 to TRBJ1-6; 10 bases are a match to TRBD1. The CDR3 sequence is 14 residues long. V gave up 3 bases and J gave up 7 bases; unmatched junction bases: 0. CDR3 sequence: CASSLTGGNSPLHF. The CDR3 DNA is TGTGCCAGCAGTTTGACAGGGGGCAATTCACCCCTCCACTTT.

This clonotype was picked up a small number of times. The chain's CDR3 is CASSNRDNTYEQYF. CDR3 DNA sequence: TGTGCCAGTAGTAACCGGGACAATACCTACGAGCAGTACTTC. The gene calls are TRBV19 and TRBJ2-7, with a weak D call TRBD1 (6 bases). Trimming took off 4 bases at V and 2 bases at J, with 12 bases between the two ends. Looked up from germline, CDR1 is LNHDA and CDR2 is SQIVND (reference sequence). This CDR3 contains 14 residues.

The chain links TRBV20-1 to TRBJ2-7; D ambiguous. Germline V gives CDR1 DFQATT, CDR2 SNEGSKA (reference sequence). V lost 1 base to trimming and J lost 3 bases, with 13 bases between them. This CDR3 contains 14 residues. The CDR3 DNA is TGCAGTGCTAGAGTGAGCCATGGAATCTACGAGCAGTACTTC. Encoded protein: CSARVSHGIYEQYF.

The chain couples TRBV29-1 to TRBJ1-5, with TRBD1 matching 9 bases. Per germline, CDR1 SQVTM and CDR2 ANQGSEA. J lost 2 bases, V lost 6 bases, and 17 bases had no gene match. The CDR3 is 18 amino acids. DNA of the CDR3: TGCAGCGTCGACCCCGGGACAGGGATTTTCGCTGGCAATCAGCCCCAGCATTTT. Translation: CSVDPGTGIFAGNQPQHF.

As regards this clonotype: The germline gene is not matched at one end of the junction; a read error may be the cause. The chain couples TRBV7-6 to TRBJ1-1; D gene unclear. Germline CDR1 is SGHVS and CDR2 is FNYEAQ. CDR3 length: 13 amino acids. CDR3 nucleotides: TGTGCCAGCAGCTTTAATCAGAACACGGAAGCTTACTTT. Amino acids: CASSFNQNTEAYF. Full variable domain (outside the CDR3, taken from reference TRBV7-6 and TRBJ1-1): GAGVSQSPRYKVTKRGQDVALRCDPISGHVSLYWYRQALGQGPEFLTYFNYEAQQDKSGLPNDRFSAERPEGSISTLTIQRTEQRDSAMYRCASSFNQNTEAYFGQGTRLTVV.

V is TRBV4-1 and J is TRBJ1-5, with TRBD1 matching 8 bases. CDR1 and CDR2 (germline): MGHRA, YSYEKL. V gave up 3 bases and J gave up 0 bases; unmatched junction bases: 4. The CDR3 consists of 16 residues. DNA for the CDR3: TGCGCCAGCAGCCAGGCGACAGGGGATAGCAATCAGCCCCAGCATTTT. Amino acids: CASSQATGDSNQPQHF.

About this clonotype itself: Sequence at one end of the junction differs from germline and may be a read error. The chain joins TRBV11-2 to TRBJ2-7, with D unresolved. Germline loops: CDR1 SGHAT, CDR2 FQNNGV. This CDR3 is built from 13 residues. CDR3 residues: CASSSVVAYEQSF. Here the CDR3 DNA reads TGTGCCAGCAGCTCAGTTGTGGCATACGAGCAGTCCTTC.

The gene calls are TRBV7-9 and TRBJ1-1, with TRBD1 as a possible D gene (5 bases). Germline V lookup: CDR1 SEHNR, CDR2 FQNEAQ (reference sequence). Trimming stripped 0 bases from V and 6 bases from J, with 11 bases between. The CDR3 extends over 14 amino acids. CDR3 amino acids: CASSLAVGRPEAFF. The CDR3 DNA reads TGTGCCAGCAGCTTAGCGGTGGGGCGCCCTGAAGCTTTCTTT.

The gene calls are TRBV5-1 and TRBJ2-1, with D possibly being TRBD2 (5 bases). CDR1 is SGHRS, CDR2 YFSETQ, per germline. The germline V and J ends were trimmed by 5 bases and 5 bases, with 14 bases remaining between them. CDR3 length: 14 amino acids. The CDR3 loop is CASSIALANNEQFF. As DNA, the CDR3 is TGCGCCAGCAGTATCGCGCTAGCCAACAATGAGCAGTTCTTC.

This clonotype was seen a few times. J is TRBJ1-1 and V is TRBV18; 7 bases align to TRBD1. Germline CDR1 is KGHSH and CDR2 is LQKENI. Trimming removed 3 bases from V and 4 bases from J; junction bases left unmatched: 11. The CDR3 is made up of 16 amino acids. Written as DNA, the CDR3 is TGTGCCAGCTCACCCGTGACAGGGAATGGAGGCACTGAAGCTTTCTTT. Encoded protein: CASSPVTGNGGTEAFF.

The V and J genes are TRBV14 and TRBJ1-3; a possible D gene is TRBD1 (5 bases). Trimming stripped 1 base from V and 0 bases from J, with 10 bases between. Germline CDR1 is SGHDN and CDR2 is FVKESK. The CDR3 spans 16 residues. CDR3 nucleotide sequence: TGTGCCAGCAGCCAAGGGGACCCATTCTCTGGAAACACCATATATTTT. Encoded protein: CASSQGDPFSGNTIYF.

As concerns this clonotype: The junction departs from the called germline gene at one end, perhaps through a read error. This chain connects TRBV12-3 or TRBV12-4 to TRBJ1-3; 7 positions agree with TRBD1. CDR3 size: 16 residues. The CDR3 DNA follows: TGTGCCAGCAGTTCCGAGCCGACAGGGACTGGAAACAACATATATTTT. Its translation is CASSSEPTGTGNNIYF.

This clonotype was observed a few times. The V call is TRBV15, the J call TRBJ1-5; 7 bases map to TRBD1. This CDR3 is built from 15 residues. The germline V gene encodes CDR1 LNHNV and CDR2 YYDKDF (reference sequence). V gave up 7 bases and J gave up 1 base; unmatched junction bases: 7. Here the CDR3 reads CATNIGTASNQPQHF. The CDR3 nucleotides read TGTGCCACCAATATTGGGACAGCGAGCAATCAGCCCCAGCATTTT.

The chain carries TRBV7-2 and TRBJ2-4; D gene unclear. The CDR3 runs to 13 residues. Germline values: CDR1 SGHTA, CDR2 FQGNSA. The V end lost 6 bases, the J end lost 8 bases, and 14 bases lay between the germline ends. The CDR3 nucleotides read TGTGCCAGCAGTTCCATTACTACGGACATTCAGTACTTC. This sequence encodes CASSSITTDIQYF.

This chain joins TRBV7-2 and TRBJ2-7; TRBD2 matches 8 bases. Germline CDR1 SGHTA, CDR2 FQGNSA. CDR3 length equals 13 residues. The V segment lost 5 bases and the J segment 13 bases; nucleotides outside the gene matches: 13. The DNA of the CDR3 is TGTGCCAGCAGCCCCGGGGGGGGGCCAAGGCATTACTTC. Protein sequence: CASSPGGGPRHYF.

The chain links TRBV29-1 to TRBJ1-2, with D perhaps TRBD1 (6 bases). V lost 2 bases to trimming and J lost 6 bases, with 10 bases between them. The CDR3 has 12 residues. Germline loops: CDR1 SQVTM, CDR2 ANQGSEA. The CDR3 is CSVEPYRDGYTF. The CDR3 bases are TGCAGCGTTGAACCATACAGGGATGGCTACACCTTC.

In this sample, this clonotype turned up a few times. The chain carries TRBV6-6 and TRBJ1-1, with D hard to call. Germline V gene sequence: CDR1 MNHNY, CDR2 SVGAGI (reference sequence). The CDR3 extends over 11 amino acids. V was clipped by 7 bases and J by 6 bases, with 9 bases between them. DNA of the CDR3: TGTGCCAGCAAAGGGAGGTCTGAAGCTTTCTTT. Translating it yields CASKGRSEAFF.

As concerns this clonotype: With a much larger clone just one base away, this may be a read error. The chain has TRBV7-2 and TRBJ2-5; 10 nucleotides agree with TRBD2. The V gene end was trimmed by 0 bases and the J gene end by 4 bases; junction bases not matched to a gene: 5. The CDR3 contains 16 residues. From germline, CDR1 is SGHTA and CDR2 FQGNSA. CDR3 loop: CASSLAQASGGETQYF. The CDR3, as DNA: TGTGCCAGCAGCTTAGCCCAAGCTAGCGGGGGAGAGACCCAGTACTTC.